The next 14 T cell receptor beta chains were all read from a single sample in a study of blood T cell repertoires in COVID-19. Data came from immunoSEQ multiplex PCR; TCRdb stores just in-frame clones and leaves some out. In the table there are about 130,000 clones, 70% to 80% of which are singletons. The sample was peripheral blood. The receptors were gathered from a human donor in a cohort sampled during active COVID-19.

The CDR3, as DNA: TGTGCCAGTTCCTGGGAGAGGGAAAGGAACACTGAAGCTTTCTTT. Translating gives CASSWERERNTEAFF. The chain recombines TRBV19 with TRBJ1-1; D gene ambiguous. The CDR3 has 15 amino acids. Germline V gene data show CDR1 as LNHDA and CDR2 as SQIVND (reference sequence). V was clipped by 8 bases and J by 1 base, with 17 bases between them.

This clone was picked up one time. V is TRBV7-8 and J is TRBJ2-3, with D perhaps TRBD2 (6 bases). CDR3 length equals 13 residues. CDR1 and CDR2 (germline): SGHVS, FQNEAQ. V lost 5 bases, J lost 3 bases, and 9 bases lay in between. The CDR3 sequence: CASSPLATDTQYF. The CDR3 bases are TGTGCCAGCAGCCCCCTAGCGACAGATACGCAGTATTTT.

This clone has only a few counts. The rearrangement uses TRBV9 and TRBJ1-5; possible D gene TRBD1, 6 bases. This CDR3 region has 15 residues. V was shortened by 2 bases and J by 0 bases, with 9 bases between the two germline ends. CDR1 SGDLS and CDR2 YYNGEE come from the germline V gene. The DNA of the CDR3 is TGTGCCAGCAGCGTGGGGGCGTATAGCAATCAGCCCCAGCATTTT. Translated, it gives CASSVGAYSNQPQHF.

CDR3 loop: CASSQESTSGFNTGELFF. CDR3 DNA sequence: TGTGCCAGCAGCCAAGAGAGCACTAGCGGGTTTAACACCGGGGAGCTGTTTTTT. V gene TRBV4-2 combines with J gene TRBJ2-2; TRBD2 agrees at 9 bases. Germline CDR1 and CDR2: LGHNA and YNFKEQ. The CDR3 has 18 residues. The ends lost 0 bases at V and 2 bases at J; junction bases unmatched: 7.

The rearrangement joins TRBV3-1 (or the pseudogene TRBV3-2) to TRBJ2-7; D unclear. Germline V gene sequence: CDR1 LGHDT, CDR2 YNNKEL (reference sequence). V gave up 1 base and J gave up 4 bases, with 11 bases separating them. The CDR3 is 14 residues long. CDR3 nucleotide sequence: TGTGCCAGCAGCCAAGTTGGCAGGTCGTACGAGCAGTACTTC. Residues: CASSQVGRSYEQYF.

The chain employs TRBV10-3 and TRBJ1-1; D might be TRBD1 (5 bases). V gave up 4 bases and J gave up 0 bases, with 6 bases separating them. Germline V gives CDR1 ENHRY, CDR2 SYGVKD. The CDR3 consists of 13 residues. The CDR3 DNA is TGTGCCATCAGTGGACAGCTGAACACTGAAGCTTTCTTT. It codes for CAISGQLNTEAFF.

As to this clone: This same CDR3 is encoded by further DNA sequences in the sample. The gene calls are TRBV4-2 and TRBJ1-5; no clear D. Looked up from germline, CDR1 is LGHNA and CDR2 is YNFKEQ. V shed 0 bases and J shed 1 base, with 7 bases lying between them. This CDR3 comprises 15 residues. The CDR3 DNA follows: TGTGCCAGCAGCCAAGATGCCAGGAGCAATCAGCCCCAGCATTTT. This translates into CASSQDARSNQPQHF.

This clone was detected a few times. The chain joins TRBV6-5 to TRBJ1-1; D unclear. Per germline, CDR1 MNHEY and CDR2 SVGAGI. This CDR3 contains 13 residues. V was shortened by 5 bases and J by 2 bases, with 9 bases between the two germline ends. For the CDR3, the DNA is TGTGCCAGCAGTCGGACTGATAACACTGAAGCTTTCTTT. The encoded protein is CASSRTDNTEAFF.

V usage is TRBV7-2 and J usage is TRBJ1-1; D not certain. Trimming pared 5 bases from V and 5 bases from J, leaving 18 bases between. There are 15 residues in the CDR3. The germline V gene has CDR1 SGHTA and CDR2 FQGNSA. DNA of the CDR3: TGTGCCAGCAGCCCCGGGATCCTACTGGGGACTGAAGCTTTCTTT. It codes for CASSPGILLGTEAFF.

This clone was recorded once. The rearrangement joins TRBV2 to TRBJ1-5, with D unclear. This CDR3 contains 13 residues. Trimming took off 2 bases at V and 7 bases at J, with 9 bases between the two ends. Germline CDR1 SNHLY, CDR2 FYNNEI. The CDR3 loop is CASSERAGQPQHF. CDR3 DNA sequence: TGTGCCAGCAGTGAACGGGCGGGGCAGCCCCAGCATTTT.

The chain combines TRBV28 with TRBJ2-3, with D possibly matching TRBD2 (5 bases). V gave up 6 bases and J gave up 0 bases, with 13 bases separating them. The CDR3 runs to 15 residues. Germline CDR1 and CDR2: MDHEN and SYDVKM. Here the CDR3 reads CASRAGGLSTDTQYF. The CDR3 DNA is TGTGCCAGCAGGGCGGGCGGGCTCAGCACAGATACGCAGTATTTT.

The chain uses TRBV27 and TRBJ2-2, with 7 nucleotides matching TRBD2. The junction had 2 bases not matched to a gene; V was cut back by 3 bases and J by 7 bases. This CDR3 spans 13 amino acids. Germline CDR1 MNHEY, CDR2 SMNVEV (reference sequence). The CDR3 bases are TGTGCCAGCAGTTTTGAGCGGGACGGGGAGCTGTTTTTT. Protein product: CASSFERDGELFF.

CDR3 loop: CSASRGSGEQFF. CDR3 coding DNA: TGCAGTGCTAGTAGGGGTAGCGGTGAGCAGTTCTTC. The chain couples TRBV20-1 to TRBJ2-1, with D perhaps TRBD2 (6 bases). V was pared by 3 bases and J by 9 bases, with 12 bases between. Germline V gene data show CDR1 as DFQATT and CDR2 as SNEGSKA (reference sequence). There are 12 residues in the CDR3.

This clone was recorded a few times. Other DNA sequences from this sample encode an identical CDR3 as well. The J gene is TRBJ2-1, the V gene TRBV2; TRBD2 is a possible D gene (5 bases). Germline assignment: CDR1 SNHLY and CDR2 FYNNEI. The CDR3 spans 16 residues. V was pared by 4 bases and J by 0 bases, with 13 bases between. The CDR3 protein is CASSAEGASSYNEQFF. The DNA for the CDR3 is TGTGCCAGCAGTGCAGAGGGAGCCAGCTCCTACAATGAGCAGTTCTTC.